This T cell receptor beta chain emerged from a study of T cells in Graves' hyperthyroidism and ophthalmopathy. Study-wide results and caveats: A model of 13 V-J pairs discriminated ophthalmopathy from stable hyperthyroidism. Ophthalmopathy was predicted by the model a median of approximately 6 months ahead of onset.

Researchers amplified the TCR beta CDR3 regions from RNA transcripts. An initial round of RT-PCR targeting the TCR CDR3 relied on the HTBI primer set. Via MiXCR, TCRdb re-called the multiplex PCR reads, giving one row per CDR3 protein. In the table there are 300,000 to 500,000 distinct CDR3 sequences, 15% of which are singletons. The germline V gene encodes CDR1 SNHLY and CDR2 FYNNEI. This CDR3 has 16 amino acids. Trimming left V 1 base short and J 3 bases short, with 16 bases between. This clonotype appeared many times. Antigen unknown. The sequence was obtained from a woman aged 30 to 39 with Graves' hyperthyroidism. The sample comprised blood. The chain uses TRBV2 and TRBJ2-7; maybe TRBD2 (6 bases). DNA of the CDR3: TGTGCCAGCAGTGAAGGGCAGCGGGCCCCGGACTACGAGCAGTACTTC. Its protein is CASSEGQRAPDYEQYF.